This TCR beta chain was identified in a study of shared clonotypes between healthy human individuals. Deep was the level used in running the assay. Clones were sequenced by immunoSEQ multiplex PCR, and TCRdb holds only the in-frame ones, with some missing. The profile shows roughly 2 million clones, approximately 96% of them singletons. This CDR3 has 16 residues. The J segment lost 5 bases and the V segment lost 0 bases, leaving 7 bases of the junction unmatched. CDR1 and CDR2 from the germline V gene are SQVTM and ANQGSEA. This chain joins TRBV29-1 and TRBJ2-5, with 12 positions matching TRBD1. The sequenced sample was naive CD4+ T cells sorted from blood. Subset meaning: CD45RA+ positively selected. This sequence originates from a young man in good health. The CDR3 coding sequence is TGCAGCGTTGAAGATTGGGGACAGGGGGCCAGGGAGACCCAGTACTTC. Translated, it gives CSVEDWGQGARETQYF. Based on the CDR3 plus reference TRBV29-1 and TRBJ2-5, the full variable domain is SAVISQKPSRDICQRGTSLTIQCQVDSQVTMMFWYRQQPGQSLTLIATANQGSEATYESGFVIDKFPISRPNLTFSTLTVSNMSPEDSSIYLCSVEDWGQGARETQYFGPGTRLLVL.